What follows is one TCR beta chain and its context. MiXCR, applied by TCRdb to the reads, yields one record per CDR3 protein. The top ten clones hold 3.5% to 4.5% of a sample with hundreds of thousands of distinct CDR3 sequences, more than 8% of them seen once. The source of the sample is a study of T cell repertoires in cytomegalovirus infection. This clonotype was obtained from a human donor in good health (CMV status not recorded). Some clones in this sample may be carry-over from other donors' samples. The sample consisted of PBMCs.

The CDR3 DNA reads as TGTGCCTTCCTTAGCGGGGGGGCCATCGGGTCCTACAATGAGCAGTTCTTC. Amino acids: CAFLSGGAIGSYNEQFF. This sequence joins TRBV2 and TRBJ2-1, with TRBD2 matching 11 bases. V was pared by 11 bases and J by 1 base, with 13 bases of the junction left unmatched. This CDR3 is built from 17 residues. The germline V gene encodes CDR1 SNHLY and CDR2 FYNNEI. The full variable domain, its missing parts supplied by reference TRBV2 and TRBJ2-1, is EPEVTQTPSHQVTQMGQEVILRCVPISNHLYFYWYRQILGQKVEFLVSFYNNEISEKSEIFDDQFSVERPDGSNFTLKIRSTKLEDSAMYFCAFLSGGAIGSYNEQFFGPGTRLTVL.